What follows are 23 T cell receptor beta chains derived from one specimen sequenced in a study of CD8+ T cells in alopecia areata. Following RNA extraction, reverse transcription yielded cDNA that acted as the sequencing template. The table came from immunoSEQ multiplex PCR; TCRdb's copy has only in-frame clones and leaves some out. This sample has 290,000 or so clones and no singletons, with more than 0.95% in the ten largest. Using CD4, CD8alpha, NKG2D, NKG2ACE and other markers, pooled cutaneous lymph node cells were sorted. The sequencing input was CD4+ T cells sorted from a lymph node. Every receptor here comes from a C3H/HeJ mouse with alopecia areata. Strain haplotype at MHC: H2-k.

This clone was seen a few times. The genes are named according to mouse. The read ends 4 residues early relative to the CDR3; the germline J gene fills the gap. The rearrangement links TRBV1 to TRBJ2-7, with 9 bases lining up with TRBD2. This CDR3 has 16 residues. Germline lookup yields CDR1 NSQYPW and CDR2 LRSPGD (reference sequence). This CDR3 reads CTCSADGGAPFYEQYF. The sequenced part of the CDR3 DNA is TGCACCTGCAGTGCAGATGGGGGGGCCCCCTTTTAT.

This clone turned up a few times. Gene labels here are mouse ones. The sequence runs out 4 residues before the end of the CDR3; the remainder is reconstructed from the germline J gene. The J gene is TRBJ2-7, the V gene TRBV5; 9 bases line up with TRBD1. There are 15 residues in the CDR3. Trimming at V came to 4 bases and at J to 0 bases, leaving 4 bases not matched to a gene. Germline lookup yields CDR1 LGHNA and CDR2 YNLKQL (reference sequence). The CDR3: CASSPRQGGSYEQYF. Partial CDR3 DNA: TGTGCCAGCAGCCCCCGACAGGGGGGCTCCTAT.

This clone was seen only a few times. Any gene name here is a mouse gene name. Sequencing ends 4 residues short of the CDR3 end; the germline J gene provides the rest. This chain joins TRBV13-1 and TRBJ2-1; 8 nucleotides align to TRBD1. CDR1 NSHNY and CDR2 SYGAGN come from the germline V gene. The CDR3 contains 15 residues. CDR3 DNA, as far as it was read: TGTGCCAGCAGTGACCCCCGGACAGGGCGGGCT. Protein product: CASSDPRTGRA. From start to end, the CDR3 is CASSDPRTGRAEQFF.

In its sample, this clone was seen a few times. Gene names refer to mouse genes. The missing CDR3 end, 4 residues past where the read stops, is filled in from the germline J gene. The chain joins TRBV13-2 to TRBJ2-4; perhaps TRBD2 as D (5 bases). This CDR3 is 14 amino acids long. In germline, CDR1 is NNHNN, CDR2 SYGAGS (reference sequence). The covered CDR3 bases are TGTGCCAGCGGTGAATTGGGGTTTTTGAAC. Translated: CASGELGFLN. The whole CDR3 sequence is CASGELGFLNTLYF.

Of note for this clone: Gene and germline names: mouse. Read sequence stops 4 residues before the CDR3 end, and the germline J gene provides the missing end. Other DNA sequences within the sample encode an identical CDR3. The rearrangement joins TRBV13-2 to TRBJ2-2, with TRBD2 matching over 7 bases. The germline V gene has CDR1 NNHNN and CDR2 SYGAGS (reference sequence). The CDR3 sequence is 16 residues long. J gave up 1 base and V 3 bases, and 6 bases lay outside the gene matches. CDR3 loop: CASGGSGTENTGQLYF. CDR3 bases read: TGTGCCAGCGGTGGTTCCGGGACTGAAAACACCGGG.

This clone was detected only a few times. Gene names are mouse gene names. Read sequence stops 4 residues before the CDR3 end, and the germline J gene provides the missing end. Other DNA sequences in this specimen translate into the identical CDR3. The chain uses TRBV1 and TRBJ2-7, with 11 bases that match TRBD2. The germline CDR1 and CDR2 sequences are NSQYPW and LRSPGD (reference sequence). The CDR3 runs 15 residues. CDR3 region: CTCSADLDWGDEQYF. The covered CDR3 bases are TGCACCTGCAGTGCAGATCTGGACTGGGGGGAT. The entire variable domain, with the rest obtained from reference TRBV1 and TRBJ2-7, is as follows: VTLLEQNPRWRLVPRGQAVNLRCILKNSQYPWMSWYQQDLQKQLQWLFTLRSPGDKEVKSLPGADYLATRVTDTELRLQVANMSQGRTLYCTCSADLDWGDEQYFGPGTRLTVL.

As to this clone: Mouse germline and gene names are used. The read ends 4 residues shy of where the CDR3 ends; the end is completed using the germline J gene. This chain links TRBV5 with TRBJ2-1; the D gene is possibly TRBD1 (5 bases). Per the germline V gene, CDR1 is LGHNA and CDR2 is YNLKQL (reference sequence). There are 14 residues in the CDR3. The germline V and J ends were trimmed by 4 bases and 3 bases, with 10 bases remaining between them. The CDR3 DNA, read in part, is TGTGCCAGCAGCCCGACAGAAACCTATGCT. This translates into CASSPTETYA. Given in full, the CDR3 is CASSPTETYAEQFF.

A remark on this clone: Gene names follow the mouse nomenclature. From the germline J gene comes the end of the CDR3, since the read stops 4 residues before it. Other DNA sequences in this sample translate to the same CDR3. The rearrangement links TRBV19 to TRBJ2-7, with no clear D. Trimming removed 4 bases at V and 3 bases at J, with 8 bases between. This CDR3 has 12 residues. CDR1 and CDR2 from the germline V gene are FNHDT and SITEND (reference sequence). The CDR3 here is CASSPDNYEQYF. CDR3 DNA, as far as it was read: TGTGCCAGCAGTCCCGACAACTAT.

This clone came up a few times. The gene names here belong to mouse. The read halts 4 residues ahead of the CDR3 end, with the missing end drawn from the germline J gene. The chain employs TRBV1 and TRBJ1-2, with 10 bases matching TRBD1. The CDR3 is made up of 15 amino acids. Germline CDR1 NSQYPW, CDR2 LRSPGD (reference sequence). V lost 3 bases, J lost 3 bases, and 4 bases stayed unmatched. CDR3 residues: CTCSARQGADSDYTF. The covered CDR3 bases are TGCACCTGCAGTGCCCGACAGGGGGCGGACTCC.

About this clone: The germline and genes are mouse ones. The sequence runs out 4 residues before the end of the CDR3; the remainder is reconstructed from the germline J gene. V gene TRBV19 combines with J gene TRBJ2-3; TRBD1 agrees at 7 bases. Germline assignment: CDR1 FNHDT and CDR2 SITEND (reference sequence). The CDR3 spans 15 residues. J lost 0 bases, V lost 2 bases, and 3 bases had no gene match. The CDR3 region is CASSMGQNSAETLYF. Incomplete CDR3 DNA: TGTGCCAGCAGTATGGGACAGAATAGTGCAGAA.

At least ten counts were recorded for this clone. Gene names are the mouse ones. Other DNA sequences in this specimen translate into the identical CDR3. CDR3 in amino acids: CTCRDRGDYAEQFF. CDR3 DNA (partial): TGCACCTGCAGGGACAGGGGGGACTATGCT. The rearrangement uses TRBV1 and TRBJ2-1, with 10 bases lining up with TRBD1. The CDR3 extends 4 residues past the end of the read, so its final part is completed from the germline J gene. Germline V CDR1 and CDR2: NSQYPW, LRSPGD (reference sequence). The CDR3 is 14 residues long. J gave up 2 bases and V 6 bases, and 1 base lay outside the gene matches.

This clone was seen at least ten times. Gene names and germline match the mouse. The read falls 4 residues short of the CDR3 end, and the missing part is taken from the germline J gene. Other DNA sequences from this sample encode an identical CDR3 as well. V usage is TRBV13-3 and J usage is TRBJ1-1; TRBD1 agrees at 7 bases. Unmatched junction bases numbered 2, after V lost 5 bases and J lost 1 base. Germline CDR1 reads NNHDY; CDR2 reads SYVADS. This CDR3 spans 13 amino acids. The CDR3 loop reads CASSRDRNTEVFF. CDR3 DNA, as far as it was read: TGTGCCAGCAGCCGGGACAGAAACACA.

Details on this clone: Germline and genes: mouse. CDR3 DNA (partial): TGTGCCAGCAGTGGAGGGTTCACCGGG. It is translated as CASSGGFTG. The whole CDR3 sequence reads CASSGGFTGQLYF. V is TRBV13-1 and J is TRBJ2-2, with unresolved D. Read sequence stops 4 residues before the CDR3 end, and the germline J gene provides the missing end. V dropped 3 bases and J dropped 4 bases, with 7 bases sitting between them. CDR3 size: 13 residues. Per germline, CDR1 NSHNY and CDR2 SYGAGN.

The sample holds a few counts of this clone. The gene names given are mouse names. The read gets to within 4 residues of the CDR3 end, and the germline J gene fills in the rest. V and J are TRBV5 and TRBJ2-2, with 9 bases lining up with TRBD2. The germline gives CDR1 LGHNA, CDR2 YNLKQL (reference sequence). The CDR3 sequence is 17 residues long. V dropped 1 base and J dropped 1; count of bases not matched to a gene: 4. Incomplete CDR3 DNA: TGTGCCAGCAGCCAAGCTCGACTGGGGGTAAACACCGGG. Its protein is CASSQARLGVNTG. The entire CDR3 reads CASSQARLGVNTGQLYF.

This clone was seen a handful of times. Gene names denote mouse genes. The read is 4 residues too short to cover the CDR3 end, so that end is filled in from the germline J gene. The rearrangement joins TRBV13-3 to TRBJ2-2; D remains unclear. The CDR3 extends over 14 amino acids. The germline V and J ends were trimmed by 1 base and 1 base, with 5 bases remaining between them. CDR1 NNHDY and CDR2 SYVADS come from the germline V gene. The CDR3 DNA, read in part, is TGTGCCAGCAGTGATCAGATAAACACCGGG. Protein: CASSDQINTG. The complete CDR3 sequence is CASSDQINTGQLYF.

This clone was seen a few times. Gene names refer to mouse genes. The read falls 4 residues short of the CDR3 end, and the missing part is taken from the germline J gene. V gene TRBV1 combines with J gene TRBJ2-7; TRBD1 matches 8 bases. CDR1 is NSQYPW and CDR2 is LRSPGD in the germline V gene (reference sequence). This CDR3 comprises 15 residues. The ends lost 0 bases at V and 2 bases at J; junction bases unmatched: 3. The CDR3 bases that were read are TGCACCTGCAGTGCAGACAGGGGGCGCGCCTAT. Protein sequence: CTCSADRGRAY. The entire CDR3 reads CTCSADRGRAYEQYF.

Remarks on this clone: Mouse germline and gene names are used. With the read ending 4 residues before the CDR3 end, the germline J gene is used to fill in that end. The chain joins TRBV1 to TRBJ2-3, with TRBD1 as a possible D gene (6 bases). The CDR3 spans 15 residues. Germline CDR1 NSQYPW, CDR2 LRSPGD (reference sequence). The V and J ends lost 3 bases and 0 bases respectively, with 10 bases between them. CDR3 DNA, as far as it was read: TGCACCTGCAGTGCCGGGACATATAGTGCAGAA. Protein: CTCSAGTYSAE. The complete CDR3 reads CTCSAGTYSAETLYF.

This clone was observed a handful of times. All gene names here are mouse names. CDR3 residues: CTCSARDWGGYAEQFF. CDR3 bases read: TGCACCTGCAGTGCACGGGACTGGGGGGGCTATGCT. The chain links TRBV1 to TRBJ2-1; 13 nucleotides agree with TRBD2. The read comes to an end 4 residues before the CDR3 does, leaving the germline J gene to fill in the end. Germline assignment: CDR1 NSQYPW and CDR2 LRSPGD (reference sequence). The length of the CDR3 is 16 residues. Germline trimming cut 2 bases from V and 3 bases from J; bases unmatched to any gene: 1.

The table lists this clone with a few counts. One base away lies a much larger clone, so this may be a sequencing read error. The genes and germline here are from mouse. The CDR3 end falls 4 residues outside the read, so it is completed with the germline J gene. The chain joins TRBV5 to TRBJ2-1; D gene ambiguous. The length of the CDR3 is 11 residues. Germline lookup yields CDR1 LGHNA and CDR2 YNLKQL (reference sequence). V gave up 2 bases and J gave up 6 bases, with 2 bases separating them. The CDR3 loop reads CASSQFAEQFF. The part of the CDR3 DNA that was read is TGTGCCAGCAGCCAATTTGCT.

Notes on this clone: Genes and germline come from the mouse. The read finishes 4 residues shy of the CDR3 end, and the germline J gene is used to complete it. This rearrangement joins TRBV13-3 to TRBJ2-2, with 7 nucleotides matching TRBD2. This CDR3 region has 15 residues. Per the germline V gene, CDR1 is NNHDY and CDR2 is SYVADS. The trim removed 2 bases at V and 4 bases at J, leaving 5 bases unmatched. The CDR3 DNA, read in part, is TGTGCCAGCAGTGAGGACTGGTCAGGCACCGGG. It is translated as CASSEDWSGTG. The entire CDR3 protein reads CASSEDWSGTGQLYF.

Comment on this clone: Gene and germline names: mouse. The CDR3 spells CASSQDRGADYAEQFF. Partial CDR3 DNA: TGTGCCAGCAGCCAAGATCGGGGGGCGGACTATGCT. The chain has TRBV5 and TRBJ2-1; TRBD2 might be the D (7 bases). Sequencing ends 4 residues short of the CDR3 end; the germline J gene provides the rest. The CDR3 has 16 amino acids. Germline lookup yields CDR1 LGHNA and CDR2 YNLKQL (reference sequence). The V and J ends lost 0 bases and 2 bases respectively, with 11 bases between them.

This clone appeared a few times. Any gene name here is a mouse gene name. Read sequence stops 4 residues before the CDR3 end, and the germline J gene provides the missing end. The chain carries TRBV13-3 and TRBJ1-1; D not resolved. Germline CDR1 reads NNHDY; CDR2 reads SYVADS. This CDR3 spans 13 amino acids. Trimming shortened V by 4 bases and J by 0 bases, and 7 bases separated the two germline ends. Incomplete CDR3 DNA: TGTGCCAGCAGTCCCTTTACAAACACA. It codes for CASSPFTNT. The full-length CDR3 reads as CASSPFTNTEVFF.

About this clone: Gene names refer to mouse genes. The sequenced fragment ends 4 residues before the CDR3 boundary, so the rest is inferred from the germline J gene. The chain employs TRBV19 and TRBJ1-2; D call uncertain. V lost 2 bases, J lost 2 bases, and 7 bases lay in between. The CDR3 contains 13 residues. The germline gives CDR1 FNHDT, CDR2 SITEND (reference sequence). This chain's CDR3 is CASSMGPNSDYTF. CDR3 DNA, as far as it was read: TGTGCCAGCAGTATGGGTCCGAACTCC.